This T cell receptor (beta chain) was retrieved from a study of T cells expressing NK-cell markers. About the study: Of eight sequenced donors, seven were HCMV-seropositive and one HCMV-seronegative. Findings of the study overall: Among CD8+ T cells from 5 to 7 donors, dominant NKG2C+ clonotypes accounted for roughly 1.0-7.0%. For a handful of donors, these clonotypes were likewise the leading ones in the CD3+CD56-NKG2C+ fraction.

Comments on this clonotype: Its target is not known.

Using the 5' RACE reads, TCRdb records one entry per CDR3 protein without DNA. In all, the sample yields over 250,000 distinct CDR3 sequences. CDR1 SGHAT and CDR2 FQNNGV come from the germline V gene. The CDR3 is 13 amino acids. This receptor was taken from a woman aged 18 to 75 in good health. V gene TRBV11-2 combines with J gene TRBJ2-2. What was sequenced was blood T cells: a sorted CD56 or NKG2C T cell subset, CD4+ or CD8+ T cells, or bulk PBMC T cells (not recorded which). CDR3 protein: CATAETNTGELFF. The variable domain in full, with the rest retrieved from reference TRBV11-2 and TRBJ2-2, is EAGVAQSPRYKIIEKRQSVAFWCNPISGHATLYWYQQILGQGPKLLIQFQNNGVVDDSQLPKDRFSAERLKGVDSTLKIQPAKLEDSAVYLCATAETNTGELFFGEGSRLTVL.